This T cell receptor (beta chain) was sequenced in a study of T cells in Graves' hyperthyroidism and ophthalmopathy. Study background: Peripheral blood sampling occurred at initial diagnosis, before any treatment.

RNA transcripts gave rise to amplified TCR beta CDR3 regions. The HTBI primer set was used in a first-round RT-PCR of the TCR CDR3. One entry per CDR3 protein results from TCRdb running MiXCR on the multiplex PCR reads. Here the sample spans hundreds of thousands of distinct CDR3 sequences, 16% being singletons. Germline V gene sequence: CDR1 SEHNR, CDR2 FQNEAQ (reference sequence). This CDR3 comprises 14 residues. A word on this clonotype: Its antigen remains unidentified. A read error may explain this, as a much larger clone is one base away.

Study-wide points: Ophthalmopathy and stable hyperthyroidism were told apart by a 13 V-J model.

The sequence was collected from a middle-aged woman with Graves' ophthalmopathy. Sequences were obtained from blood. The chain combines TRBV7-9 with TRBJ1-1, with D uncertain. CDR3 DNA: TGTGCCAGCAGTTCCACAGCATTGAACACTGGAGCTTTCTTT. Translation gives CASSSTALNTGAFF.